Listed below are T cell receptor beta chains from one sample, sequenced in a study of identical twins' blood T cells. From the 5' RACE reads, TCRdb called clonotypes with MiXCR, one entry per CDR3 protein. The data hold hundreds of thousands of distinct CDR3 sequences, with 25% to 35% observed a single time. Sequencing used PBMCs. These receptors all stem from a woman aged 18-49 years in good health. CDR3s include the opening cysteine and the closing phenylalanine or tryptophan. D genes are given only for firm matches. Only some rows state a clone size, as once, few, many or a class for expanded clones.

d_call	j_call	clone_size	v_call	cdr3_aa	cdr3_nt
.	TRBJ2-3	.	TRBV12-3/TRBV12-4	CASSFSPADTQYF	TGTGCCAGCAGTTTTAGTCCCGCAGATACGCAGTATTTT
.	TRBJ1-5	many	TRBV5-1	CASSLSTGGNQPQHF	TGCGCCAGCAGCTTGTCGACGGGGGGCAATCAGCCCCAGCATTTT
.	TRBJ2-2	few	TRBV5-1	CASSLEYPNTGELFF	TGCGCCAGCAGCTTGGAGTACCCCAACACCGGGGAGCTGTTTTTT
TRBD1	TRBJ1-5	.	TRBV19	CASSDTTGDVFITNNQPQHF	TGTGCCAGTAGCGATACGACAGGGGATGTTTTTATTACCAACAATCAGCCCCAGCATTTT
TRBD1	TRBJ1-2	few	TRBV20-1	CSAISGTGAYGYTF	TGCAGTGCTATATCCGGGACAGGGGCCTATGGCTACACCTTC
.	TRBJ1-1	.	TRBV20-1	CRARVGFRPEAFF	TGCCGTGCTAGAGTCGGATTTCGGCCTGAAGCTTTCTTT
TRBD2	TRBJ2-1	few	TRBV11-2	CASSPGLADNEQFF	TGTGCCAGCAGCCCAGGACTAGCGGACAATGAGCAGTTCTTC
TRBD2	TRBJ2-5	.	TRBV27	CASSFGGEETQYF	TGTGCCAGCAGTTTTGGGGGGGAAGAGACCCAGTACTTC
.	TRBJ1-5	.	TRBV12-3/TRBV12-4	CASTGHYSNQPQHF	TGTGCCAGCACCGGGCATTATAGCAATCAGCCCCAGCATTTT
.	TRBJ1-3	many	TRBV10-3	CAITPGQGTGGNTIYF	TGTGCCATCACCCCGGGTCAGGGTACGGGTGGAAACACCATATATTTT
.	TRBJ2-1	many	TRBV4-1	CASSQDLGGSYNEQFF	TGCGCCAGCAGCCAAGATCTGGGAGGCTCCTACAATGAGCAGTTCTTC
TRBD2	TRBJ2-3	.	TRBV11-2	CASSFAGLAGSTDTQYF	TGTGCCAGCAGCTTCGCCGGACTAGCGGGTTCCACAGATACGCAGTATTTT
.	TRBJ1-1	few	TRBV20-1	CSAQDAVGAFF	TGCAGTGCCCAAGATGCGGTAGGGGCTTTCTTT
.	TRBJ2-1	.	TRBV4-2	CASSQGGGADNEQFF	TGTGCCAGCAGCCAAGGAGGGGGGGCGGACAATGAGCAGTTCTTC
.	TRBJ2-2	few	TRBV11-3	CASSPRGASNTGELFF	TGTGCCAGCAGCCCCCGAGGAGCCTCGAACACCGGGGAGCTGTTTTTT
.	TRBJ2-7	.	TRBV7-2	CASSLAGLHEQYF	TGTGCCAGCAGCTTAGCGGGACTCCACGAGCAGTACTTC
.	TRBJ2-2	few	TRBV6-2/TRBV6-3	CASNGFPGELFF	TGTGCCAGCAACGGTTTCCCCGGGGAGCTGTTTTTT
.	TRBJ1-3	.	TRBV20-1	CSARDRGKSGNTIYF	TGCAGTGCTAGAGATCGCGGGAAAAGTGGAAACACCATATATTTT